Sequencing of this T cell receptor (beta chain) was carried out in a study of CD8+CD57+ T cells in acquired aplastic anemia. Study information: Mean yield of DNA from sorted CD4+ and CD8+ cells was 3 to 3.5 ug.

With regard to this clonotype: Its antigen is not identified.

Study-level points and caveats: Patients and controls were not found to differ significantly in CD8+ Simpson's diversity. It was found that under 30 CD8+ CDR3 sequences were shared between patients and controls.

Researchers used genomic DNA as the template to profile TCR beta VDJ and CDR3. Using its own MiXCR run on the reads, TCRdb lists one record per CDR3 protein. The repertoire holds about 220,000 distinct CDR3 sequences, with roughly 35% as singletons. Trimming removed 8 bases from V and 6 bases from J, with 9 bases in between. CDR1 and CDR2 from the germline V gene are SGHTA and FQGNSA. The length of the CDR3 is 11 residues. The source is a human donor in good health, serving as a control. Sequenced material: sorted CD4+, CD8+, or CD8+CD57+ T cells (not recorded which) from PBMCs. The chain combines TRBV7-2 with TRBJ2-3; D is uncertain. CDR3 nucleotide sequence: TGTGCCAGCGGATTTCCGGATACGCAGTATTTT. Translated, it gives CASGFPDTQYF. The complete variable domain, with remaining parts taken from reference TRBV7-2 and TRBJ2-3, reads GAGVSQSPSNKVTEKGKDVELRCDPISGHTALYWYRQSLGQGLEFLIYFQGNSAPDKSGLPSDRFSAERTGGSVSTLTIQRTQQEDSAVYLCASGFPDTQYFGPGTRLTVL.